This TCR beta chain was recorded in a study of blood T cell repertoires in COVID-19. Overall study: From the United States, Italy and Spain came samples of acute and convalescent COVID-19. PBMCs, B-cell-depleted T cells, or T cells were the source of the cDNA or gDNA that made up the material.

Under the authors' procedure: From reference gene primer amplification, estimates of nucleated cell counts were derived. Clones were read by immunoSEQ multiplex PCR, and TCRdb kept only the in-frame ones, dropping some. The V and J calls and clone size were taken over from that table, and D and trimming were inferred from the DNA. The table lists about 350,000 clones, roughly 90% of them singletons. This clone appeared a single time. Each participant's cohort was designated according to participant-reported clinical history. The sequenced sample consisted of PBMCs or T cells enriched from blood (not recorded which). This sequence was found in a woman aged 25 to 39 who had been exposed to COVID-19.

The CDR3 sequence: CSPSSSGDNEQFF. CDR3 sequence (DNA): TGCAGCCCCTCGTCGTCGGGTGACAATGAGCAGTTCTTC. The chain is built from TRBV29-1 and TRBJ2-1; no definite D call. The CDR3 is 13 residues long. CDR1 is SQVTM and CDR2 is ANQGSEA in the germline V gene. V was shortened by 8 bases and J by 5 bases, with 16 bases between the two germline ends.